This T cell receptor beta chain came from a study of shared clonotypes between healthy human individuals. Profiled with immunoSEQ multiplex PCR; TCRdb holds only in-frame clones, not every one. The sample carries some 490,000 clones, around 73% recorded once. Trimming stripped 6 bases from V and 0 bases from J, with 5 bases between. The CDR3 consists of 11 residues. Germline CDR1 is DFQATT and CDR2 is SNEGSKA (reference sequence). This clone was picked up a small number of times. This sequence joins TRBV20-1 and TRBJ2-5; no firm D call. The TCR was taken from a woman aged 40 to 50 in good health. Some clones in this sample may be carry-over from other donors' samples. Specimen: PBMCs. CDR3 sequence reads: CSATDQETQYF. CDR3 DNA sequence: TGCAGTGCCACGGACCAAGAGACCCAGTACTTC.